The next 23 T cell receptor beta chains were all read from a single sample in a study of shared clonotypes between healthy human individuals. Produced via immunoSEQ multiplex PCR; TCRdb's table is partial and in-frame only. The sample has over 2 million clones, just under 95% seen once. Material: naive CD4+ T cells from PBMCs. Subset described: CD45RA+ positively selected. The receptors derive from a man in his late teens or twenties in good health. Some clones in this sample may be carry-over from other donors' samples.

This clone was recorded once. The chain links TRBV28 to TRBJ1-5; D unresolved. CDR1 is MDHEN, CDR2 SYDVKM, per germline. This CDR3 spans 19 amino acids. Trimming took 7 bases from V and 1 from J, leaving 26 bases between them. The CDR3, as DNA: TGTGCCAGCAAAGTCAAAACGTTCTCGGGAAGGAAAAGCAATCAGCCCCAGCATTTT. Protein sequence: CASKVKTFSGRKSNQPQHF.

V and J are TRBV28 and TRBJ2-3; 7 nucleotides match TRBD1. CDR3 length: 18 amino acids. Unmatched junction bases numbered 12, after V lost 1 base and J lost 2 bases. Germline V gene sequence: CDR1 MDHEN, CDR2 SYDVKM. The CDR3 region has the DNA TGTGCCAGCAGTTTATCCCGTTTGGACAGGAGGATCACAGATACGCAGTATTTT. Translation gives CASSLSRLDRRITDTQYF.

Concerning this clone itself: At the DNA level, this CDR3 is encoded by other sequences in the same sample as well. This chain uses TRBV28 with TRBJ1-4, with 8 bases identical to TRBD1. Germline loops: CDR1 MDHEN, CDR2 SYDVKM. Trimming cost V 2 bases and J 7 bases; bases outside gene matches: 3. There are 14 residues in the CDR3. CDR3 sequence reads: CASSLPGGGEKLFF. Here the CDR3 DNA reads TGTGCCAGCAGTTTACCAGGGGGCGGTGAAAAACTGTTTTTT.

The chain is built from TRBV2 and TRBJ2-5, with 10 bases aligning to TRBD1. The CDR3 runs 15 residues. V was clipped by 8 bases and J by 2 bases; unmatched bases: 8. Germline V gene sequence: CDR1 SNHLY, CDR2 FYNNEI. This chain's CDR3 is CASAPDRGFQETQYF. In nucleotides, the CDR3 is TGTGCCAGCGCCCCGGACAGGGGGTTTCAAGAGACCCAGTACTTC.

This chain uses TRBV28 with TRBJ1-2; D perhaps matches TRBD1 (5 bases). Germline V gene lookup returns CDR1 MDHEN and CDR2 SYDVKM. The CDR3 is 19 residues long. With 1 base removed from V and 7 bases from J, the gap between germline ends came to 28 bases. The DNA for the CDR3 is TGTGCCAGCAGTTTATCCCAGTTTAGAGGGAAGGCGGGGCGGGGTGGCTACACCTTC. Its translation is CASSLSQFRGKAGRGGYTF.

The chain joins TRBV6-5 to TRBJ1-1, with D tentatively TRBD1 (6 bases). Trimming removed 7 bases from V and 5 bases from J, with 17 bases in between. This CDR3 comprises 14 residues. The germline CDR1 and CDR2 sequences are MNHEY and SVGAGI. CDR3 coding DNA: TGTGCCAGCACCCGGGGGCAAGGGTTGACTGAAGCTTTCTTT. Amino acids: CASTRGQGLTEAFF.

The chain recombines TRBV5-1 with TRBJ1-1; D might be TRBD1 (6 bases). The V end lost 4 bases, the J end lost 0 bases, and 10 bases lay between the germline ends. CDR1 and CDR2 (germline): SGHRS, YFSETQ. The CDR3 consists of 14 residues. The CDR3 bases are TGCGCCAGCAGCATGGACAGTCTGAACACTGAAGCTTTCTTT. Translating gives CASSMDSLNTEAFF.

This chain joins TRBV28 and TRBJ2-1; TRBD2 matches at 8 bases. After removal of 8 bases from V and 7 bases from J, the junction contained 19 bases not matched to a gene. From germline, CDR1 is MDHEN and CDR2 SYDVKM. The CDR3 is 17 residues long. DNA of the CDR3: TGTGCCAGCTTCAGCTGGCAGGGAGGCCAGCGGGGGAATGAGCAGTTCTTC. This encodes CASFSWQGGQRGNEQFF.

J is TRBJ2-7 and V is TRBV11-2; 11 bases map to TRBD1. J lost 3 bases, V lost 6 bases, and 7 bases had no gene match. Germline V lookup: CDR1 SGHAT, CDR2 FQNNGV. The CDR3 is made up of 15 amino acids. CDR3: CASSSSGTGGYEQYF. The CDR3 DNA reads TGTGCCAGCAGTTCCTCCGGGACAGGGGGCTACGAGCAGTACTTC.

The chain employs TRBV29-1 and TRBJ1-2, with 9 bases that match TRBD1. The CDR3 covers 14 residues. Trimming cost V 7 bases and J 1 base; bases outside gene matches: 7. CDR1 is SQVTM, CDR2 ANQGSEA, per germline. The CDR3 DNA follows: TGCAGCGCCAACCGGGACAGGGTTAACTATGGCTACACCTTC. Amino acids: CSANRDRVNYGYTF.

Concerning this clone: Other DNA sequences in this specimen translate into the identical CDR3. J is TRBJ1-5 and V is TRBV7-9; 10 positions match TRBD1. CDR1 SEHNR and CDR2 FQNEAQ come from the germline V gene (reference sequence). The CDR3 spans 15 residues. Trimming removed 5 bases from V and 3 bases from J; junction bases left unmatched: 4. The CDR3 nucleotides read TGTGCCAGCAGCAGCGGGACAGGGGACAATCAGCCCCAGCATTTT. Translating it yields CASSSGTGDNQPQHF.

V and J are TRBV11-2 and TRBJ2-3; 7 bases are shared with TRBD1. Germline V gene sequence: CDR1 SGHAT, CDR2 FQNNGV. The CDR3 is made up of 15 amino acids. V shed 1 base and J 7 bases; nucleotides not matched to a gene: 8. CDR3 residues: CASSLGDSREHTQYF. CDR3 nucleotide sequence: TGTGCCAGCAGCTTAGGGGACAGTCGTGAGCATACGCAGTATTTT.

The CDR3 reads CASSSQGAPTEAFF. CDR3 nucleotides: TGCGCCAGCAGCTCACAGGGGGCGCCGACTGAAGCTTTCTTT. The chain is built from TRBV5-1 and TRBJ1-1; TRBD1 agrees at 9 bases. The CDR3 is 14 amino acids. The V gene end was trimmed by 3 bases and the J gene end by 5 bases; junction bases not matched to a gene: 5. Per germline, CDR1 SGHRS and CDR2 YFSETQ.

This sequence joins TRBV5-6 and TRBJ2-5; TRBD2 is a possible D gene (6 bases). The CDR3 extends over 14 amino acids. Trimming stripped 4 bases from V and 3 bases from J, with 13 bases between. Germline V gives CDR1 SGHDT, CDR2 YYEEEE. The DNA of the CDR3 is TGTGCCAGCAGCCCCCTCGGAGGGGAAGAGACCCAGTACTTC. Translation: CASSPLGGEETQYF.

The gene calls are TRBV7-6 and TRBJ2-7; 8 bases are a match to TRBD2. V lost 5 bases to trimming and J lost 5 bases; unmatched junction nucleotides: 11. The germline V gene has CDR1 SGHVS and CDR2 FNYEAQ. The CDR3 extends over 15 amino acids. This CDR3 reads CASSVNPGGPNEQYF. The CDR3 nucleotides are TGTGCCAGCAGCGTTAATCCGGGAGGGCCGAACGAGCAGTACTTC.

This sequence joins TRBV5-4 and TRBJ1-1, with D possibly being TRBD1 (6 bases). There are 17 residues in the CDR3. V was cut by 4 bases and J by 0 bases, with 19 bases left in between. Germline V gene sequence: CDR1 SGHNT, CDR2 YYREEE (reference sequence). CDR3 protein: CASSPGQGMGVNTEAFF. Written as DNA, the CDR3 is TGTGCCAGCAGCCCCGGCCAGGGGATGGGGGTGAACACTGAAGCTTTCTTT.

The DNA for the CDR3 is TGTGCCAGCAGTTTATACTTTCGGTCGGGACAGGGGGCCTATGGCTACACCTTC. It codes for CASSLYFRSGQGAYGYTF. J is TRBJ1-2 and V is TRBV28; 12 bases fit TRBD1. V gave up 1 base and J gave up 4 bases; unmatched junction bases: 10. Germline V gene lookup returns CDR1 MDHEN and CDR2 SYDVKM. The CDR3 loop spans 18 amino acids.

The chain combines TRBV5-1 with TRBJ2-7; D is uncertain. The CDR3 totals 14 residues. Germline CDR1 and CDR2: SGHRS and YFSETQ. Trimming stripped 1 base from V and 5 bases from J, with 13 bases between. This CDR3 reads CASSLNLGKDEQYF. The CDR3 DNA sequence: TGCGCCAGCAGCTTGAATCTTGGAAAAGACGAGCAGTACTTC.

This clone occurred once. The chain employs TRBV13 and TRBJ2-2; TRBD1 matches 9 bases. Germline loops: CDR1 PRHDT, CDR2 FYEKMQ (reference sequence). V lost 5 bases, J lost 4 bases, and 11 bases stayed unmatched. The CDR3 is made up of 17 amino acids. CDR3 nucleotides: TGTGCCAGCAGCCGCCTTCGGGACAGGGTTCTCACCGGGGAGCTGTTTTTT. As protein: CASSRLRDRVLTGELFF.

The chain couples TRBV7-3 to TRBJ2-2, with D perhaps assigned TRBD1 or TRBD2 (6 bases each). Germline loops: CDR1 SGHTA, CDR2 FQGTGA. V dropped 1 base and J dropped 1 base, with 10 bases sitting between them. This CDR3 has 16 residues. Here the CDR3 reads CASSLNGGQNTGELFF. DNA for the CDR3: TGTGCCAGCAGCTTAAACGGGGGACAGAACACCGGGGAGCTGTTTTTT.

In its sample, this clone was seen once. The chain is built from TRBV7-3 and TRBJ2-3; D gene ambiguous. CDR3 length: 13 residues. Trimming shortened V by 1 base and J by 6 bases, and 8 bases separated the two germline ends. Germline V CDR1 and CDR2: SGHTA, FQGTGA. The CDR3 DNA reads as TGTGCCAGCAGCTTAATCGGGCTGGATACGCAGTATTTT. Its protein is CASSLIGLDTQYF.

The J gene is TRBJ1-2, the V gene TRBV19; 8 bases fit TRBD1. CDR1 is LNHDA and CDR2 is SQIVND in the germline V gene (reference sequence). With 5 bases clipped from V and 3 bases from J, the junction kept 8 bases outside the gene matches. CDR3 size: 15 residues. CDR3 in amino acids: CASSPGTGRDYGYTF. The CDR3, as DNA: TGTGCCAGTAGTCCCGGGACAGGACGGGACTATGGCTACACCTTC.

The gene calls are TRBV28 and TRBJ2-3; 8 bases line up with TRBD2. With 1 base clipped from V and 0 bases from J, the junction kept 12 bases outside the gene matches. Looked up from germline, CDR1 is MDHEN and CDR2 is SYDVKM. The length of the CDR3 is 19 residues. For the CDR3, the DNA is TGTGCCAGCAGTTTATACCCCCCTCGACTAGCGACTAGCACAGATACGCAGTATTTT. Its translation: CASSLYPPRLATSTDTQYF. Drawing the rest from reference TRBV28 and TRBJ2-3, the complete variable domain is DVKVTQSSRYLVKRTGEKVFLECVQDMDHENMFWYRQDPGLGLRLIYFSYDVKMKEKGDIPEGYSVSREKKERFSLILESASTNQTSMYLCASSLYPPRLATSTDTQYFGPGTRLTVL.